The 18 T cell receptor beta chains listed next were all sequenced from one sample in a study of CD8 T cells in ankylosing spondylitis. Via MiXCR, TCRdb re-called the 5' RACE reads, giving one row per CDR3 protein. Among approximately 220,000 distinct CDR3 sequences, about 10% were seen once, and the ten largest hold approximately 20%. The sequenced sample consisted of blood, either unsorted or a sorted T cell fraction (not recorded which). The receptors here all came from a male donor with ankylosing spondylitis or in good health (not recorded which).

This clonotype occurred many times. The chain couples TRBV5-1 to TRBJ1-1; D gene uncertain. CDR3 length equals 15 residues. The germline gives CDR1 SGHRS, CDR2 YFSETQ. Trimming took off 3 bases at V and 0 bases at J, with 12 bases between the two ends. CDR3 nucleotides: TGCGCCAGCAGCTCGGACTCATTAATGAACACTGAAGCTTTCTTT. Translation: CASSSDSLMNTEAFF.

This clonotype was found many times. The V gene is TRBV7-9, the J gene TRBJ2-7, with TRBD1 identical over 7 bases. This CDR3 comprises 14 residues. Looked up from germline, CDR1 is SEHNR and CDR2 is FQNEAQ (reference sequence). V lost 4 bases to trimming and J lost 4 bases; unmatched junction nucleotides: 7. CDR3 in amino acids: CASSSSGTEYEQYF. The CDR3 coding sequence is TGTGCCAGCAGCTCCTCCGGGACAGAGTACGAGCAGTACTTC.

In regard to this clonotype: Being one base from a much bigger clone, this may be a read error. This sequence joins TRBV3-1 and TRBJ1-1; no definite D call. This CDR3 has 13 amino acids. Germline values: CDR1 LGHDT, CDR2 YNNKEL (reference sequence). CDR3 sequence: CASSHRASAEASF. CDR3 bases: TGTGCCAGCAGCCATAGGGCCAGCGCTGAAGCTTCCTTT.

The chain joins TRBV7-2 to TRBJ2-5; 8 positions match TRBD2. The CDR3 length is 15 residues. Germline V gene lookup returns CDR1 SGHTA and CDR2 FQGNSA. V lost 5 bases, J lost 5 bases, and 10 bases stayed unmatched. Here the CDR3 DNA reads TGTGCCAGCAGCCAGGACAGCGGGGGTATTGAGACCCAGTACTTC. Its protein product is CASSQDSGGIETQYF.

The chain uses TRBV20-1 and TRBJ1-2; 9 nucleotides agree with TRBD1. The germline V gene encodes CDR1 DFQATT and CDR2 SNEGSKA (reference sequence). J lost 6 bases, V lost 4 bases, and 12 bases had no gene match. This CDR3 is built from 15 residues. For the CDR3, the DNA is TGCAGTGCTAAAAGCGCCGGACAGGGGACGGATGGCTACACCTTC. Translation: CSAKSAGQGTDGYTF.

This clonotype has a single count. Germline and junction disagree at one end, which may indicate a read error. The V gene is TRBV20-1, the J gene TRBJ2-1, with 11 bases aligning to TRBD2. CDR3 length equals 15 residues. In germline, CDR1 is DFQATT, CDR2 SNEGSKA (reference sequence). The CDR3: CSAHRLAGNYNEQLF. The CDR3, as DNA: TGCAGTGCCCACCGACTAGCGGGGAACTACAATGAGCAGCTCTTC.

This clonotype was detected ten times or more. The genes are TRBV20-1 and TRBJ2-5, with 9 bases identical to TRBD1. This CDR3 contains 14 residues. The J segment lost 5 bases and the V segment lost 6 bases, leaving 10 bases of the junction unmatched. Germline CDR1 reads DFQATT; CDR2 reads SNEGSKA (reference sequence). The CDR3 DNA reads TGCAGTGCAGACCCCGGGACAGGGATTGAGACCCAGTACTTC. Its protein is CSADPGTGIETQYF.

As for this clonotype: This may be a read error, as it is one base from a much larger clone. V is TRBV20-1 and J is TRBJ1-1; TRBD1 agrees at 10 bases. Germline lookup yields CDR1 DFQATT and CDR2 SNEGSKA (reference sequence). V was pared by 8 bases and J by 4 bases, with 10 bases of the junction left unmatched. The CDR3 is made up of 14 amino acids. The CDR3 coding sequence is TGCAGTACTGCCGGGACAGGGGCTGTCACTGAAGCTTTCTTT. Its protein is CSTAGTGAVTEAFF.

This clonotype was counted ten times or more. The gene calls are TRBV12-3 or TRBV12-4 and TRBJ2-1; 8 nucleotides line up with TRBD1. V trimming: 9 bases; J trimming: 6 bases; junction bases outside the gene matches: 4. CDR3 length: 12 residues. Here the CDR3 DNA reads TGTGCCAGTACGACAGGGGTCAATGAGCAGTTCTTC. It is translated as CASTTGVNEQFF.

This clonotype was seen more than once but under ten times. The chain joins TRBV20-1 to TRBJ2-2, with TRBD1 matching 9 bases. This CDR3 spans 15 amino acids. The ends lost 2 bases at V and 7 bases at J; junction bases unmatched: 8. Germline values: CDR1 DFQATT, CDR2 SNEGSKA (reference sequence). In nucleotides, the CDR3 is TGCAGTGCTAGATCCGGGACAGGGAGTGGCGGGGAGCTGTTTTTT. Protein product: CSARSGTGSGGELFF.

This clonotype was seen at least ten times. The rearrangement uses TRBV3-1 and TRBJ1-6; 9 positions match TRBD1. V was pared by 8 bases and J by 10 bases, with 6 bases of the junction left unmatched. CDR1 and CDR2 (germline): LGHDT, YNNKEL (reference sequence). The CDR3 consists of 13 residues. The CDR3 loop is CASATGGGSPLHF. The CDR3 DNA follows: TGTGCCAGCGCTACAGGGGGCGGATCACCCCTCCACTTT.

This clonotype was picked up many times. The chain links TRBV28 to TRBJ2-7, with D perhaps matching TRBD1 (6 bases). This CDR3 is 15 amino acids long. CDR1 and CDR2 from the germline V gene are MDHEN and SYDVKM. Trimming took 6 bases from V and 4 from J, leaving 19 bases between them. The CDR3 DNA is TGTGCCAGCAGCTTTCGCTTCCAGGGGCGGTACGAGCAGTACTTC. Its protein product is CASSFRFQGRYEQYF.

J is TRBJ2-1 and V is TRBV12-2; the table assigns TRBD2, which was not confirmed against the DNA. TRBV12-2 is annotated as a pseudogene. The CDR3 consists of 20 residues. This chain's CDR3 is CASRLVAPSGGAPSYNEQFF. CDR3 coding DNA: TGTGCAAGTCGCTTAGTGGCGCCTAGCGGGGGGGCCCCCTCCTACAATGAGCAGTTCTTC.

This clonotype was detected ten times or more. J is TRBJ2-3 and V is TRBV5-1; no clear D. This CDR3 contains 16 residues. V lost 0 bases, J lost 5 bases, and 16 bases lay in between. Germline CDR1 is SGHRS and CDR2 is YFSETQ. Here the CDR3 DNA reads TGCGCCAGCAGCTTGGAGCGTCAGGCGACGGGAGATACGCAGTATTTT. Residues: CASSLERQATGDTQYF.

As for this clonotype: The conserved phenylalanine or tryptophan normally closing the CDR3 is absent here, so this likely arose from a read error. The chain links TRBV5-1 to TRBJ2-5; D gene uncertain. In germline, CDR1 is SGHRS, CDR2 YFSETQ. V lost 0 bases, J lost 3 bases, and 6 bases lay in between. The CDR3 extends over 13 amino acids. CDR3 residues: CASSLAREETQYL. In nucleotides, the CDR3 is TGCGCCAGCAGCTTGGCACGGGAAGAGACCCAGTACTTG.

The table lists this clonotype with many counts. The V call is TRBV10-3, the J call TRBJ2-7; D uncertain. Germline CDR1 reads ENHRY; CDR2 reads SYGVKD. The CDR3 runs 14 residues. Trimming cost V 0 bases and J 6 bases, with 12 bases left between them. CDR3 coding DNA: TGTGCCATCAGTGAGTCGACGCCTCCTAGCGAGCAGTACTTC. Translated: CAISESTPPSEQYF.

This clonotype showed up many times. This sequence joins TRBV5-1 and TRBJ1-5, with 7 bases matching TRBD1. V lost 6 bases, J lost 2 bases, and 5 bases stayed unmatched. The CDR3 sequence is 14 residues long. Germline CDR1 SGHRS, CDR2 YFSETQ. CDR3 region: CASKSGTGNQPQHF. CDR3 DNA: TGCGCCAGCAAGTCCGGGACAGGCAATCAGCCCCAGCATTTT.

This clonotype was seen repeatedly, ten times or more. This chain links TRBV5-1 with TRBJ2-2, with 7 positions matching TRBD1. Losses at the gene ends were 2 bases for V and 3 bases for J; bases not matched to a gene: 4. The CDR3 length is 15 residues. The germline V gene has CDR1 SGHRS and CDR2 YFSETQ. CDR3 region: CASSFWGQHTGELFF. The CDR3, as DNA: TGCGCCAGCAGCTTCTGGGGACAGCACACCGGGGAGCTGTTTTTT.